The 17 T cell receptor beta chains given below trace back to one sample, sequenced in a study of T cells in Graves' hyperthyroidism and ophthalmopathy. Template material for amplifying TCR beta CDR3 regions consisted of RNA transcripts. With the HTBI primer set, the TCR CDR3 went through a first round of RT-PCR. TCRdb reprocessed the multiplex PCR reads via MiXCR and lists one record per CDR3 protein. The sample lists hundreds of thousands of distinct CDR3 sequences; roughly 13% were seen once. Sequenced sample: blood. The receptors were gathered from a woman in her thirties with Graves' hyperthyroidism.

In its sample, this clonotype was seen many times. J is TRBJ2-3 and V is TRBV5-1; D remains ambiguous. This CDR3 contains 17 residues. Germline V gives CDR1 SGHRS, CDR2 YFSETQ. V dropped 1 base and J dropped 0 bases, with 15 bases sitting between them. The CDR3 DNA sequence: TGCGCCAGCAGCTTGCCTTCCGACGGCTCTAGCACAGATACGCAGTATTTT. This codes for CASSLPSDGSSTDTQYF.

Ten or more counts support this clonotype. J is TRBJ2-1 and V is TRBV11-2, with D possibly TRBD2 on 6 matching bases. Trimming pared 5 bases from V and 7 bases from J, leaving 21 bases between. The germline V gene has CDR1 SGHAT and CDR2 FQNNGV. This CDR3 spans 16 amino acids. The CDR3 DNA reads TGTGCCAGCAGCCGTATCCGGAGCGGGCTAATGAATGAGCAGTTCTTC. Translation gives CASSRIRSGLMNEQFF.

The chain has TRBV4-1 and TRBJ2-3; 12 nucleotides align to TRBD2. The ends lost 0 bases at V and 3 bases at J; junction bases unmatched: 7. The length of the CDR3 is 18 residues. The V gene's germline CDR1 is MGHRA and CDR2 YSYEKL. The CDR3 DNA reads TGCGCCAGCAGCCAAGATTTAGCGGGGACTAGCGGGACAGATACGCAGTATTTT. This codes for CASSQDLAGTSGTDTQYF.

V is TRBV14 and J is TRBJ2-3, with 11 bases identical to TRBD2. V was clipped by 4 bases and J by 1 base; unmatched bases: 7. The CDR3 spans 17 residues. The germline V gene has CDR1 SGHDN and CDR2 FVKESK. The CDR3 DNA follows: TGTGCCAGCAGCCCGACGAAGACTAGCGGGGGCACAGATACGCAGTATTTT. Translating gives CASSPTKTSGGTDTQYF.

This clonotype was found a few times. The chain couples TRBV20-1 to TRBJ2-1; perhaps TRBD2 as D (6 bases). Germline assignment: CDR1 DFQATT and CDR2 SNEGSKA (reference sequence). CDR3 length equals 14 residues. Trimming took 2 bases from V and 7 from J, leaving 15 bases between them. The CDR3 DNA reads TGCAGTGCTAGACCTCTGGGGGGTAGTAATGAGCAGTTCTTC. The encoded protein is CSARPLGGSNEQFF.

This chain joins TRBV20-1 and TRBJ2-1, with 12 bases matching TRBD2. Germline V gives CDR1 DFQATT, CDR2 SNEGSKA (reference sequence). The CDR3 is made up of 14 amino acids. The J segment lost 8 bases and the V segment lost 5 bases, leaving 7 bases of the junction unmatched. The CDR3 loop reads CSASSGRATDEQFF. The CDR3, as DNA: TGCAGTGCTTCTAGCGGGAGGGCAACGGATGAGCAGTTCTTC.

This clonotype showed up many times. This chain connects TRBV28 to TRBJ2-5; maybe TRBD1 (6 bases). V was cut by 4 bases and J by 5 bases, with 8 bases left in between. Germline V CDR1 and CDR2: MDHEN, SYDVKM. CDR3 length equals 12 residues. The CDR3 loop is CASSSTGETQYF. CDR3 DNA sequence: TGTGCCAGCAGTTCTACAGGGGAGACCCAGTACTTC.

This chain joins TRBV20-1 and TRBJ2-5; TRBD1 might be the D (6 bases). Germline loops: CDR1 DFQATT, CDR2 SNEGSKA (reference sequence). CDR3 length: 13 amino acids. Trimming took 5 bases from V and 5 from J, leaving 15 bases between them. CDR3 sequence (DNA): TGCAGTGCTCTTCGCGAGAGGGGGGAGACCCAGTACTTC. It encodes CSALRERGETQYF.

This clonotype was seen ten or more times. The chain has TRBV7-8 and TRBJ1-1; maybe TRBD1 (5 bases). Germline loops: CDR1 SGHVS, CDR2 FQNEAQ. The CDR3 consists of 13 residues. With 5 bases removed from V and 5 bases from J, the gap between germline ends came to 12 bases. CDR3 sequence: CASSPRVSTEAFF. CDR3 DNA sequence: TGTGCCAGCAGCCCCAGGGTATCAACTGAAGCTTTCTTT.

This clonotype has only a few counts. This rearrangement joins TRBV6-6 to TRBJ2-3; D may correspond to TRBD1 or TRBD2 (5 bases each). The V and J ends lost 2 bases and 4 bases respectively, with 16 bases between them. CDR3 length: 16 amino acids. Germline V gene data show CDR1 as MNHNY and CDR2 as SVGAGI (reference sequence). Written as DNA, the CDR3 is TGTGCCAGCAGTTACGGGGACCAGATCACCGCAGATACGCAGTATTTT. This codes for CASSYGDQITADTQYF.

The chain links TRBV19 to TRBJ1-6; no definite D call. Germline CDR1 is LNHDA and CDR2 is SQIVND (reference sequence). The CDR3 has 15 residues. The ends were cut back, 2 bases at V and 10 bases at J, with 15 bases in the middle. The CDR3: CASSITQEGRSPLHF. In nucleotides, the CDR3 is TGTGCCAGTAGTATAACGCAGGAGGGTCGATCACCCCTCCACTTT.

Turning to this clonotype: It is likely a read error, because the conserved phenylalanine at the end of the CDR3 is missing. This rearrangement joins TRBV2 to TRBJ2-2; maybe TRBD2 (5 bases). Per the germline V gene, CDR1 is SNHLY and CDR2 is FYNNEI. The length of the CDR3 is 15 residues. The V end lost 7 bases, the J end lost 4 bases, and 16 bases lay between the germline ends. CDR3 in DNA: TGTGCCAGCACGGGGATGATGGAGACCACCGGGGAGCTGTTTCTT. Protein product: CASTGMMETTGELFL.

This clonotype has just a few counts. The rearrangement uses TRBV6-5 and TRBJ2-5; possibly TRBD1 for D (5 bases). The CDR3 is 17 amino acids. CDR1 and CDR2 (germline): MNHEY, SVGAGI. The V end lost 6 bases, the J end lost 7 bases, and 27 bases lay between the germline ends. The CDR3 DNA reads as TGTGCCAGCAGCCGCCTCCTTCAGGGTACAACCCCCGGGACCCAGTACTTC. This translates into CASSRLLQGTTPGTQYF.

The chain is built from TRBV4-3 and TRBJ2-1; D remains unclear. There are 13 residues in the CDR3. Germline CDR1 is LGHNA and CDR2 is YSLEER. V was pared by 2 bases and J by 4 bases, with 6 bases between. The CDR3 coding sequence is TGCGCCAGCAGCCAAACAGCATACAATGAGCAGTTCTTC. Translating gives CASSQTAYNEQFF.

The table lists this clonotype with many counts. The chain recombines TRBV11-2 with TRBJ2-7; no definite D call. V was trimmed by 4 bases and J by 6 bases, leaving 7 bases between them. The CDR3 length is 11 residues. Per the germline V gene, CDR1 is SGHAT and CDR2 is FQNNGV. This CDR3 reads CASSSMGEQYF. The CDR3 bases are TGTGCCAGCAGCTCGATGGGCGAGCAGTACTTC.

This clonotype was seen more than once but under ten times. J is TRBJ1-5 and V is TRBV30, with a tentative D call TRBD1 (6 bases). The germline V gene has CDR1 GTSNPN and CDR2 SVGIG (reference sequence). CDR3 size: 15 residues. V lost 1 base and J lost 6, with 16 bases in between. The CDR3 DNA reads as TGTGCCTGGAGTGCCGGGGGCTTGGGGACTCAGCCCCAGCATTTT. It specifies CAWSAGGLGTQPQHF.

This clonotype has a count of ten or more. The chain uses TRBV20-1 and TRBJ1-1; possibly TRBD1 for D (6 bases). The V end lost 4 bases, the J end lost 0 bases, and 15 bases lay between the germline ends. This CDR3 spans 15 amino acids. Germline V gene lookup returns CDR1 DFQATT and CDR2 SNEGSKA (reference sequence). CDR3 sequence reads: CSAKGGLALNTEAFF. The DNA of the CDR3 is TGCAGTGCTAAGGGGGGGCTCGCCCTGAACACTGAAGCTTTCTTT.